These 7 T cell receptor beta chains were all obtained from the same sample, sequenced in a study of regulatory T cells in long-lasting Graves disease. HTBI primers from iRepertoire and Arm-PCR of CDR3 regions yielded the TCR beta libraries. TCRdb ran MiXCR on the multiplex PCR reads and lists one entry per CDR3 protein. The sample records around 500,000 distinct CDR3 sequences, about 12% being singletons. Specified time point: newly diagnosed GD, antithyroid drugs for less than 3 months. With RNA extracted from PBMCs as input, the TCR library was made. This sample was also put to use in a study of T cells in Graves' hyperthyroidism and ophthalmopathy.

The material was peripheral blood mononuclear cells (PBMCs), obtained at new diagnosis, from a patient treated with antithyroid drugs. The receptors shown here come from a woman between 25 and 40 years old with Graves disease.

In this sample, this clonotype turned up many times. CDR3 sequence reads: CASRRGQGSYGYTF. The CDR3 coding sequence is TGTGCCAGCAGGCGAGGACAGGGGAGCTATGGCTACACCTTC. This chain links TRBV27 with TRBJ1-2; 9 positions agree with TRBD1. Germline V lookup: CDR1 MNHEY, CDR2 SMNVEV (reference sequence). With 6 bases clipped from V and 4 bases from J, the junction kept 6 bases outside the gene matches. The CDR3 is made up of 14 amino acids.

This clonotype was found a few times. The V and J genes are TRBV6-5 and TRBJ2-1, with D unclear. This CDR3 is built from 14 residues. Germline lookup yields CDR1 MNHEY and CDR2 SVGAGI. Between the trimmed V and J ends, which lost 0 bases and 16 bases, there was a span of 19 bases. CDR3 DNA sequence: TGTGCCAGCAGTTACTCGAGCCCCGCGGTAGATTACTTCTTC. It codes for CASSYSSPAVDYFF.

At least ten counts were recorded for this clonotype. The DNA of the CDR3 is TGTGCCAGCACCGGCACAGATACGCAGTATTTT. Its translation: CASTGTDTQYF. The chain joins TRBV11-3 to TRBJ2-3, with D hard to call. This CDR3 has 11 residues. The V end was cut by 7 bases, the J end by 1 base, with 3 bases between. From germline, CDR1 is SGHNT and CDR2 YENEEA.

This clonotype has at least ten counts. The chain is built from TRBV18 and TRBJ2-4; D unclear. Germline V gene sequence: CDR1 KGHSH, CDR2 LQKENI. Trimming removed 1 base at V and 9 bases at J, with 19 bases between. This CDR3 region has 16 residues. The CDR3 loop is CASSPRPLLEGSIQYF. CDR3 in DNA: TGTGCCAGCTCACCACGGCCCCTGCTTGAAGGGTCCATTCAGTACTTC.

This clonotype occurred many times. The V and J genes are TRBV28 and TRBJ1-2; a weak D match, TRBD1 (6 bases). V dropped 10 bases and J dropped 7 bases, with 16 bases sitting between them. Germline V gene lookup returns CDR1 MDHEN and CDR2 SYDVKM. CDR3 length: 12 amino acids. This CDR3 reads CAIGQTPIGYTF. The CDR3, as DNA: TGTGCCATAGGACAGACCCCTATTGGCTACACCTTC.

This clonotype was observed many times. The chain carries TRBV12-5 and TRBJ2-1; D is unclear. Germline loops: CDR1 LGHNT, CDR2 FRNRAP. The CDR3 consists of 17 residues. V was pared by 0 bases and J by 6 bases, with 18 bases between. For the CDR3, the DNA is TGTGCTAGTGGTTTGGTAATGGGGAATCCCCGTCCCAATGAGCAGTTCTTC. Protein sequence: CASGLVMGNPRPNEQFF. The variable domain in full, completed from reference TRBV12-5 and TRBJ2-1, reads DARVTQTPRHKVTEMGQEVTMRCQPILGHNTVFWYRQTMMQGLELLAYFRNRAPLDDSGMPKDRFSAEMPDATLATLKIQPSEPRDSAVYFCASGLVMGNPRPNEQFFGPGTRLTVL.

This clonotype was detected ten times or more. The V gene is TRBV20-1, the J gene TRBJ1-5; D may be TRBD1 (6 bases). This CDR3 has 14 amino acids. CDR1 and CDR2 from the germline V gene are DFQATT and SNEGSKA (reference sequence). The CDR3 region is CRYVARRGNQPQHF. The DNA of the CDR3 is TGCAGATACGTCGCCCGGAGGGGGAATCAGCCCCAGCATTTT.